The present entry profiles one T cell receptor (beta chain) with its context. What it binds is not known. TCRdb reanalysed the reads using MiXCR and keeps one entry per CDR3 protein. In the table there are 90,000 to 120,000 distinct CDR3 sequences, under 55% of which are singletons. This entry is derived from a study of T cell repertoires in cytomegalovirus infection. Study at large: Well-studied HLA-B-restricted epitopes and recently identified HLA-C-restricted epitopes of CMV were both used in the study.

The V and J ends lost 2 bases and 10 bases, in that order; junction bases with no gene match: 7. CDR1 is LNHDA, CDR2 SQIVND, per germline (reference sequence). This CDR3 has 15 amino acids. This chain links TRBV19 with TRBJ1-6; TRBD1 matches 8 bases. This TCR came from a human donor in good health (CMV status not recorded). Some clones in this sample may be carry-over from other donors' samples. The material sequenced was CD8+ T cells from cultured PBMCs, taken from culture after CMV antigen stimulation. The CDR3 bases are TGTGCCAGTAGTATATCTGGACAGGGAAGATCACCCCTCCACTTT. It yields the protein CASSISGQGRSPLHF. Full variable domain (outside the CDR3, taken from reference TRBV19 and TRBJ1-6): DGGITQSPKYLFRKEGQNVTLSCEQNLNHDAMYWYRQDPGQGLRLIYYSQIVNDFQKGDIAEGYSVSREKKESFPLTVTSAQKNPTAFYLCASSISGQGRSPLHFGNGTRLTVT.